One and the same sample provided the 22 T cell receptor beta chains below, sequenced in a study of liver allograft versus peripheral blood T cells. The overall study: The study compared liver allograft T cell receptor repertoires against peripheral blood repertoires of liver transplant recipients.

Each CDR3 protein gets one entry after TCRdb re-called the reads with MiXCR. The sample carries some 10,000 distinct CDR3 sequences, 15% to 20% recorded once. The receptors come from a human patient who had a liver transplant. The T cells may come from the graft donor.

By its share, this clonotype is medium-sized (0.01 to 0.1%). The chain employs TRBV9 and TRBJ1-6; D is perhaps TRBD1 (6 bases). Germline V CDR1 and CDR2: SGDLS, YYNGEE. V gave up 3 bases and J gave up 0 bases, with 7 bases separating them. This CDR3 is 15 amino acids long. CDR3: CASSEQGSYNSPLHF. DNA of the CDR3: TGTGCCAGCAGCGAACAGGGCTCCTATAATTCACCCCTCCACTTT.

Only a few counts were recorded for this clonotype. The chain has TRBV6-5 and TRBJ1-1; D is unresolved. Trimming shortened V by 6 bases and J by 11 bases, and 7 bases separated the two germline ends. Germline CDR1 reads MNHEY; CDR2 reads SVGAGI. The CDR3 is 9 amino acids. As DNA, the CDR3 is TGTGCCAGCAGGGTTAGGGCTTTCTTT. Amino acids: CASRVRAFF.

The chain uses TRBV20-1 and TRBJ2-7; D uncertain. Trimming took off 6 bases at V and 3 bases at J, with 6 bases between the two ends. The germline gives CDR1 DFQATT, CDR2 SNEGSKA (reference sequence). The CDR3 contains 10 residues. The CDR3 loop is CSAQYYEQYF. Written as DNA, the CDR3 is TGCAGTGCCCAATACTACGAGCAGTACTTC.

V is TRBV15 and J is TRBJ2-7; D might be TRBD1 (5 bases). V lost 1 base and J lost 2, with 9 bases in between. This CDR3 region has 14 residues. Germline CDR1 reads LNHNV; CDR2 reads YYDKDF (reference sequence). CDR3 nucleotide sequence: TGTGCCACCAGCAGAGCAGGGCCTCCCTACGAGCAGTACTTC. Protein sequence: CATSRAGPPYEQYF. Full variable domain (outside the CDR3, taken from reference TRBV15 and TRBJ2-7): DAMVIQNPRYQVTQFGKPVTLSCSQTLNHNVMYWYQQKSSQAPKLLFHYYDKDFNNEADTPDNFQSRRPNTSFCFLDIRSPGLGDTAMYLCATSRAGPPYEQYFGPGTRLTVT.

This clonotype was found a few times. The chain has TRBV6-5 and TRBJ2-5; D gene ambiguous. The CDR3 is made up of 13 amino acids. Germline assignment: CDR1 MNHEY and CDR2 SVGAGI. Trimming removed 11 bases at V and 5 bases at J, with 18 bases between. The CDR3 protein is CAASRIPGETQYF. The DNA for the CDR3 is TGTGCCGCCTCCAGAATACCCGGGGAGACCCAGTACTTC.

There are a few counts of this clonotype. The chain recombines TRBV6-1 with TRBJ1-3; D gene uncertain. CDR1 MNHNS and CDR2 SASEGT come from the germline V gene. The CDR3 runs to 14 residues. The germline V and J ends were trimmed by 6 bases and 4 bases, with 13 bases remaining between them. As DNA, the CDR3 is TGTGCCAGCAGCCCCGCGGGTGCAGGAAACACCATATATTTT. Translated, it gives CASSPAGAGNTIYF.

The chain combines TRBV20-1 with TRBJ1-5, with D perhaps matching TRBD1 (6 bases). The V gene's germline CDR1 is DFQATT and CDR2 SNEGSKA (reference sequence). V dropped 2 bases and J dropped 3 bases, with 14 bases sitting between them. The CDR3 spans 15 residues. CDR3 region: CSARPPRGDNQPQHF. CDR3 DNA sequence: TGCAGTGCTAGACCCCCCAGGGGCGACAATCAGCCCCAGCATTTT.

Sample share makes this clonotype medium-sized. V gene TRBV6-1 combines with J gene TRBJ1-6, with 8 bases aligning to TRBD1. The CDR3 length is 16 residues. Per germline, CDR1 MNHNS and CDR2 SASEGT. V was pared by 6 bases and J by 5 bases, with 9 bases of the junction left unmatched. This CDR3 is CASRQGGSVDNSPLHF. The CDR3 DNA reads TGTGCCAGCAGACAGGGGGGGAGTGTAGATAATTCACCCCTCCACTTT.

The V and J genes are TRBV27 and TRBJ1-5; 8 bases are shared with TRBD1. CDR3 length: 14 amino acids. Germline V gives CDR1 MNHEY, CDR2 SMNVEV (reference sequence). V shed 6 bases and J 7 bases; nucleotides not matched to a gene: 8. CDR3 protein: CASRLTGVGQPQHF. CDR3 nucleotides: TGTGCCAGCAGGTTGACAGGGGTTGGCCAGCCCCAGCATTTT.

This clonotype is deemed medium-sized. The CDR3 DNA sequence: TGTGCCAGCAGTTTGGAGGGGGCGGGTAGCAATCAGCCCCAGCATTTT. This gives the protein CASSLEGAGSNQPQHF. The rearrangement uses TRBV27 and TRBJ1-5; 7 bases match TRBD1. Germline values: CDR1 MNHEY, CDR2 SMNVEV (reference sequence). J gave up 0 bases and V 3 bases, and 5 bases lay outside the gene matches. The CDR3 is 16 amino acids.

This clonotype appeared a few times. The V call is TRBV30, the J call TRBJ2-7, with 9 bases that match TRBD1. CDR3 length: 14 residues. Germline loops: CDR1 GTSNPN, CDR2 SVGIG (reference sequence). With V trimmed by 2 bases and J by 6 bases, 8 bases remained unmatched. The DNA for the CDR3 is TGTGCCTGGAGTACCGGGACAGGGAACCTCGAGCAGTACTTC. Translating it yields CAWSTGTGNLEQYF. The variable domain in full, completed from reference TRBV30 and TRBJ2-7, reads SQTIHQWPATLVQPVGSPLSLECTVEGTSNPNLYWYRQAAGRGLQLLFYSVGIGQISSEVPQNLSASRPQDRQFILSSKKLLLSDSGFYLCAWSTGTGNLEQYFGPGTRLTVT.

This clonotype was observed a handful of times. The chain combines TRBV10-1 with TRBJ2-7; 11 bases agree with TRBD1. The CDR3 has 15 amino acids. The V segment lost 3 bases and the J segment 8 bases; nucleotides outside the gene matches: 9. Germline lookup yields CDR1 WNHNN and CDR2 SYGVQD (reference sequence). CDR3 bases: TGCGCCAGCAGTGATCCCGGGACAGGGGGTATCAAGCAGTACTTC. This encodes CASSDPGTGGIKQYF.

In its sample, this clonotype ranks as medium-sized. The CDR3 region is CASSLGMAVDGYTF. The CDR3 DNA is TGTGCCAGCAGCTTAGGCATGGCGGTTGATGGCTACACCTTC. This sequence joins TRBV11-2 and TRBJ1-2; D unclear. The CDR3 loop spans 14 amino acids. V gave up 1 base and J gave up 6 bases, with 12 bases separating them. Germline V lookup: CDR1 SGHAT, CDR2 FQNNGV.

The J gene is TRBJ2-3, the V gene TRBV6-6, with 11 bases fitting TRBD1. With V trimmed by 7 bases and J by 5 bases, 8 bases remained unmatched. This CDR3 is built from 15 residues. Germline CDR1 and CDR2: MNHNY and SVGAGI (reference sequence). DNA for the CDR3: TGTGCCAGCACCGCCGGGACAGGGGGAAGAGATACGCAGTATTTT. Protein: CASTAGTGGRDTQYF.

V gene TRBV24-1 combines with J gene TRBJ2-6; 7 positions agree with TRBD1. Per germline, CDR1 KGHDR and CDR2 SFDVKD. The CDR3 is 18 residues long. Unmatched junction bases numbered 11, after V lost 4 bases and J lost 3 bases. The CDR3 here is CATSDPDRVFLGANVLTF. In DNA, the CDR3 is TGTGCCACCAGTGACCCCGACAGGGTGTTTCTTGGGGCCAACGTCCTGACTTTC.

The V gene is TRBV10-2, the J gene TRBJ1-5, with a tentative D call TRBD1 (5 bases). The CDR3 totals 14 residues. The V gene's germline CDR1 is WSHSY and CDR2 SAAADI. With 5 bases removed from V and 0 bases from J, the gap between germline ends came to 8 bases. The CDR3 coding sequence is TGCGCCAGCAGTCGGACAAATAGCAATCAGCCCCAGCATTTT. This codes for CASSRTNSNQPQHF.

The chain uses TRBV20-1 and TRBJ2-7, with TRBD1 matching 12 bases. V shed 2 bases and J 4 bases; nucleotides not matched to a gene: 9. This CDR3 is 16 amino acids long. CDR1 is DFQATT and CDR2 is SNEGSKA in the germline V gene (reference sequence). This chain's CDR3 is CSARQEGTGGRYEQYF. Here the CDR3 DNA reads TGCAGTGCTAGACAGGAAGGGACAGGGGGCCGGTACGAGCAGTACTTC.

This rearrangement joins TRBV7-9 to TRBJ1-4; D might be TRBD1 (5 bases). Per the germline V gene, CDR1 is SEHNR and CDR2 is FQNEAQ (reference sequence). Trimming removed 5 bases from V and 5 bases from J, with 12 bases in between. This CDR3 has 14 amino acids. CDR3 amino acids: CASSQGSNNEKLFF. The CDR3 DNA reads TGTGCCAGCAGCCAGGGTAGCAACAATGAAAAACTGTTTTTT.

By share, this clonotype ranks as medium-sized (0.01 to 0.1%). This chain joins TRBV19 and TRBJ2-1; 10 positions match TRBD2. The V gene's germline CDR1 is LNHDA and CDR2 SQIVND (reference sequence). J was trimmed by 5 bases and V by 7 bases; bases with no gene match: 8. The CDR3 is 15 residues long. CDR3 amino acids: CASISGRAPNNEQFF. CDR3 DNA: TGTGCCAGTATCAGCGGGAGGGCCCCCAACAATGAGCAGTTCTTC.

The chain combines TRBV5-4 with TRBJ2-7, with 7 bases matching TRBD1. The CDR3 covers 16 residues. Germline trimming cut 4 bases from V and 0 bases from J; bases unmatched to any gene: 10. CDR1 and CDR2 from the germline V gene are SGHNT and YYREEE (reference sequence). CDR3 sequence (DNA): TGTGCCAGCAGCCCATCCCCGGACAGGACCTCCTACGAGCAGTACTTC. This codes for CASSPSPDRTSYEQYF. The variable domain in full, with the rest retrieved from reference TRBV5-4 and TRBJ2-7, is ETGVTQSPTHLIKTRGQQVTLRCSSQSGHNTVSWYQQALGQGPQFIFQYYREEENGRGNFPPRFSGLQFPNYSSELNVNALELDDSALYLCASSPSPDRTSYEQYFGPGTRLTVT.

The chain links TRBV7-9 to TRBJ1-3; D ambiguous. Per the germline V gene, CDR1 is SEHNR and CDR2 is FQNEAQ (reference sequence). The CDR3 loop spans 16 amino acids. Trimming left V 1 base short and J 0 bases short, with 10 bases between. The CDR3 DNA reads as TGTGCCAGCAGCTTAGGCAGGACCCTCTCTGGAAACACCATATATTTT. It is translated as CASSLGRTLSGNTIYF.

Only a few counts were recorded for this clonotype. The chain couples TRBV20-1 to TRBJ1-5, with no clear D. The CDR3 sequence is 16 residues long. V was trimmed by 3 bases and J by 0 bases, leaving 15 bases between them. Germline CDR1 is DFQATT and CDR2 is SNEGSKA (reference sequence). The CDR3 DNA sequence: TGCAGTGCTAGTAGAAGTCCTCCCGCTAGCAATCAGCCCCAGCATTTT. It translates to CSASRSPPASNQPQHF.